Listed here are 6 T cell receptor beta chains from one sample, sequenced in a study of cytomegalovirus exposure and HLA in healthy donors. The primer mix had 60 Vbeta and 13 Jbeta primers. TCRdb's table, derived via immunoSEQ multiplex PCR, lists solely in-frame clones and lacks some. In all, the sample yields some 39,000 clones. Sample: PBMCs. All receptors come from a young man in good health and CMV-seronegative.

The rearrangement joins TRBV6-5 to TRBJ1-5, with 7 bases matching TRBD1. Germline trimming cut 0 bases from V and 4 bases from J; bases unmatched to any gene: 0. CDR3 length equals 14 residues. Per germline, CDR1 MNHEY and CDR2 SVGAGI. This chain's CDR3 is CASSYSTGNQPQHF. DNA for the CDR3: TGTGCCAGCAGTTACTCGACAGGGAATCAGCCCCAGCATTTT.

The rearrangement uses TRBV29-1 and TRBJ2-7; TRBD2 matches at 10 bases. This CDR3 region has 15 residues. Germline assignment: CDR1 SQVTM and CDR2 ANQGSEA. The V gene end was trimmed by 7 bases and the J gene end by 5 bases; junction bases not matched to a gene: 14. CDR3 coding DNA: TGCAGCGCTACTACGGGGGCTAGCGGGAGCCACGAGCAGTACTTC. It is translated as CSATTGASGSHEQYF.

The chain uses TRBV10-3 and TRBJ2-7; TRBD1 is a possible D gene (5 bases). V lost 8 bases and J 4 bases, leaving 15 bases between the germline ends. Germline assignment: CDR1 ENHRY and CDR2 SYGVKD. CDR3 length equals 13 residues. For the CDR3, the DNA is TGTGCCATCGGGTCGACAGTGTTGTACGAGCAGTACTTC. It is translated as CAIGSTVLYEQYF.

The chain combines TRBV2 with TRBJ1-2; 7 nucleotides match TRBD1. V trimming: 7 bases; J trimming: 4 bases; junction bases outside the gene matches: 6. Germline lookup yields CDR1 SNHLY and CDR2 FYNNEI. The CDR3 runs 13 residues. In DNA form, the CDR3 reads TGTGCCAGCACCACGGACAGGTTCTATGGCTACACCTTC. Its translation is CASTTDRFYGYTF.

The rearrangement joins TRBV5-1 to TRBJ2-3, with D uncertain. Trimming took 0 bases from V and 0 from J, leaving 5 bases between them. The CDR3 is made up of 14 amino acids. Germline CDR1 reads SGHRS; CDR2 reads YFSETQ. The CDR3 loop reads CASSLAVSTDTQYF. CDR3 sequence (DNA): TGCGCCAGCAGCTTGGCGGTTAGCACAGATACGCAGTATTTT.

The chain employs TRBV6-1 and TRBJ2-3; 9 nucleotides agree with TRBD1. The germline V gene encodes CDR1 MNHNS and CDR2 SASEGT. This CDR3 is 15 amino acids long. V shed 8 bases and J 1 base; nucleotides not matched to a gene: 7. The CDR3 region is CASDHRTGGTDTQYF. As DNA, the CDR3 is TGTGCCAGCGATCACAGGACAGGGGGCACAGATACGCAGTATTTT.